This T cell receptor beta chain was identified during a study of lymphopenia after photon versus proton radiotherapy. The CDR3 has 15 residues. The V end lost 5 bases, the J end lost 2 bases, and 10 bases lay between the germline ends. The germline CDR1 and CDR2 sequences are LGHNT and FRNRAP. Notes on the study in general: Under photons, naive T cells and diversity fell while effector/memory populations rose.

Clones were read by immunoSEQ multiplex PCR, and TCRdb kept only the in-frame ones, dropping some. The table lists around 23,000 clones, roughly 87% of them singletons. Turning to this clone: Antigen specificity is unknown.

This clonotype was sampled from a man aged 45-60 years with gastric cancer. The source was peripheral blood, collected from a patient treated with photon-based radiotherapy. This rearrangement joins TRBV12-5 to TRBJ2-6, with TRBD1 as a possible D gene (5 bases). The CDR3 DNA follows: TGTGCTAGTGGTCCAGGGTGGGCTGGGGCCAACGTCCTGACTTTC. The encoded protein is CASGPGWAGANVLTF.